The T cell receptor beta chain described here comes from a study of T cell responses to AZD1222 COVID-19 vaccine. CDR3 size: 13 residues. Trimming took 5 bases from V and 4 from J, leaving 6 bases between them. The germline V gene has CDR1 SNHLY and CDR2 FYNNEI. Notes on the study in general: Mostly white British, mostly female donors; authors suggested clonal diversity may be underestimated. It was only five to seven AZD1222 recipients who were seropositive at baseline.

About this clone itself: The target antigen is unknown.

Assay: immunoSEQ multiplex PCR; the TCRdb copy retains only in-frame clones and omits some. The table includes under 95,000 clones, roughly 89% detected once. Pooled in the analysis were second doses at about 4 or about 12 weeks. This TCR was recovered from an adult who received the AZD1222 COVID-19 vaccine. V and J are TRBV2 and TRBJ2-6, with D uncertain. The sequenced sample was peripheral blood, obtained 28 days after the second AZD1222 dose. The CDR3: CASSREGANVLTF. The CDR3 nucleotides are TGTGCCAGCAGTCGAGAGGGGGCCAACGTCCTGACTTTC. The whole variable domain, filled in from reference TRBV2 and TRBJ2-6, reads EPEVTQTPSHQVTQMGQEVILRCVPISNHLYFYWYRQILGQKVEFLVSFYNNEISEKSEIFDDQFSVERPDGSNFTLKIRSTKLEDSAMYFCASSREGANVLTFGAGSRLTVL.